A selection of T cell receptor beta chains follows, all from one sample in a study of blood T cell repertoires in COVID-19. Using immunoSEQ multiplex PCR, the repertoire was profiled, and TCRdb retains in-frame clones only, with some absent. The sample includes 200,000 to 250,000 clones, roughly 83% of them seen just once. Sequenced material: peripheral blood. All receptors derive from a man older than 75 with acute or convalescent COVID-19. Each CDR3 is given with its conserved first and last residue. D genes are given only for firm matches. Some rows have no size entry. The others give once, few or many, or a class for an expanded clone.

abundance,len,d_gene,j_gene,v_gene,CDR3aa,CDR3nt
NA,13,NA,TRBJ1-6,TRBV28,CASVTLGISPLHF,TGTGCCAGCGTCACTCTGGGCATTTCACCCCTCCACTTT
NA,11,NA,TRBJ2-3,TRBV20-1,CSARALDTQYF,TGCAGTGCTAGAGCATTAGATACGCAGTATTTT
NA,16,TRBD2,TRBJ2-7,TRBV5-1,CASSLVVAGAGGEQYF,TGCGCCAGCAGCTTGGTCGTAGCGGGAGCTGGAGGCGAGCAGTACTTC
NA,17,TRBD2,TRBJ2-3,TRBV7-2,CASSSHLAGGYTDTQYF,TGTGCCAGCAGCTCTCATCTAGCGGGAGGGTACACAGATACGCAGTATTTT
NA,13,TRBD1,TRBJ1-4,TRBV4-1,CASSLGQAEKLFF,TGCGCCAGCAGCCTGGGACAGGCTGAAAAACTGTTTTTT
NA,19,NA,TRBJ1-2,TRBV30,CAWSVLTGGIRTLLNGYTF,TGTGCCTGGAGTGTATTAACGGGAGGCATAAGGACCCTATTGAATGGCTACACCTTC
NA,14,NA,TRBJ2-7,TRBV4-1,CASSQGNLPGEQYF,TGCGCCAGCAGCCAAGGTAACCTACCGGGCGAGCAGTACTTC
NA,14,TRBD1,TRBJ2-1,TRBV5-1,CASRGTGRYNEQFF,TGCGCCAGCCGGGGGACAGGGAGATACAATGAGCAGTTCTTC
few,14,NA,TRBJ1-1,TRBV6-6,CASSSWGLGTEAFF,TGTGCCAGCAGTTCGTGGGGCTTGGGCACTGAAGCTTTCTTT
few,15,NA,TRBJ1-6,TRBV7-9,CASSPLQVPGSTLHF,TGTGCCAGCAGCCCCTTACAGGTCCCGGGTTCCACCCTCCACTTT
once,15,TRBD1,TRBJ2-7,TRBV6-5,CASRLRQGAPHEQYF,TGTGCCAGCAGACTCCGACAGGGGGCGCCCCACGAGCAGTACTTC
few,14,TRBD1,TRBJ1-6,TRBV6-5,CASSLGQGHSPLHF,TGTGCCAGCAGTTTGGGACAGGGCCATTCACCCCTCCACTTT
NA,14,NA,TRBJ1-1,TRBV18,CASSPQEGTTEAFF,TGTGCCAGCTCACCACAAGAGGGTACCACTGAAGCTTTCTTT
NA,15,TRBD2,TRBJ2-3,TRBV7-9,CASSFGAGEADTQYF,TGTGCCAGCAGCTTCGGAGCGGGAGAAGCAGATACGCAGTATTTT
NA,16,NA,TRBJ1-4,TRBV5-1,CASSLTPPSGGEKLFF,TGCGCCAGCAGCTTGACCCCCCCATCAGGTGGTGAAAAACTGTTTTTT
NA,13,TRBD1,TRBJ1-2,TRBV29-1,CSVRLQGRYGYTF,TGCAGCGTCCGATTACAGGGGCGCTATGGCTACACCTTC
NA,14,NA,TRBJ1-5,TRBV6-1,CASSEASRGQPQHF,TGTGCCAGCAGTGAGGCCTCCAGGGGCCAGCCCCAGCATTTT
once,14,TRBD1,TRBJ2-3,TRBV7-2,CASSSGTGGLTQYF,TGTGCCAGCAGCTCCGGGACAGGGGGTCTCACGCAGTATTTT
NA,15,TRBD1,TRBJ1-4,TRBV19,CASSIRDRANEKLFF,TGTGCCAGTTCAATCAGGGACAGGGCTAATGAAAAACTGTTTTTT
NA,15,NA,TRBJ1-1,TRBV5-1,CASSLYTGGNTEAFF,TGCGCCAGCAGCTTGTACACGGGAGGGAACACTGAAGCTTTCTTT
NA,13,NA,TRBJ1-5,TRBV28,CASSLGAGKVQHF,TGTGCCAGCAGTTTAGGGGCAGGGAAAGTGCAGCATTTT
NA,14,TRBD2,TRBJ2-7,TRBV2,CASSEWEGRYEQYF,TGTGCCAGCAGTGAATGGGAGGGGAGGTACGAGCAGTACTTC
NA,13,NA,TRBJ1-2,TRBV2,CASSSTVFYGYTF,TGTGCCAGCAGTTCCACAGTCTTCTATGGCTACACCTTC